This TCR beta chain was documented in a study of memory CD4+ T cells and cytomegalovirus serostatus. Overall study: Of the healthy Belgian adults, fewer than 10 were CMV seropositive and approximately 24 seronegative. Study observations and caveats: About 40% of the roughly 160 known CMV-associated TCRbeta sequences appeared in CD4+ memory.

The protocol was immunoSEQ multiplex PCR, while the TCRdb copy is restricted to in-frame clones and leaves out a portion. Of just over 25,000 clones listed, over 70% are singletons. The sort gate was single viable CD3+CD4+CD8-CD45RO+ cells for memory CD4+ T cells. Donors' CMV status reflects serum IgG against pp150, pp28, p38, p52. After thawing, CD4+ T cells were positively selected. Concerning this clone: The antigen remains undetermined.

V was shortened by 1 base and J by 13 bases, with 16 bases between the two germline ends. In germline, CDR1 is MNHNS, CDR2 SASEGT. CDR3 length equals 13 residues. The chain has TRBV6-1 and TRBJ1-2; possibly TRBD1 for D (6 bases). The receptor was derived from an adult in good health and CMV-seronegative. Sequenced input: memory CD4+ T cells from blood. CDR3 bases: TGTGCCAGCAGTGAAGATCGGGGGCCAAGGGGCACCTTC. Protein: CASSEDRGPRGTF.